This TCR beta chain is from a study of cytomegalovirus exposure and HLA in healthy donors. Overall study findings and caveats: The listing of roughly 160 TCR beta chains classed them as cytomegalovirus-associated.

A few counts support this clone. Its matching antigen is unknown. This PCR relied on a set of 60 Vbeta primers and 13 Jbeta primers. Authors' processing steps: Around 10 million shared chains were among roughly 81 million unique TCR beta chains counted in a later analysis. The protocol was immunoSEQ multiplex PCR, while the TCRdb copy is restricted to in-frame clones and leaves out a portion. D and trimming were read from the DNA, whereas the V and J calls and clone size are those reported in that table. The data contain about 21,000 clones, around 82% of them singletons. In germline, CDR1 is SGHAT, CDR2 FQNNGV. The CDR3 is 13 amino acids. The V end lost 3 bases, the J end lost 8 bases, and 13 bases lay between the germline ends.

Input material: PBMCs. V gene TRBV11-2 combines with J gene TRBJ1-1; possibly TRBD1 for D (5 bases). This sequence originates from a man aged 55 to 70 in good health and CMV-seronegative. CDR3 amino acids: CASSLGGISEAFF. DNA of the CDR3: TGTGCCAGCAGCTTGGGGGGAATAAGCGAAGCTTTCTTT.